This entry lists 15 T cell receptor beta chains sequenced from one sample in a study of blood T cell repertoires in COVID-19. Method: immunoSEQ multiplex PCR; TCRdb's copy keeps in-frame clones and lacks some. The data show 180,000 or so clones, approximately 78% seen once. The sequencing sample was made of peripheral blood. The receptors stem from a woman at least 80 years old with active or convalescent COVID-19.

The chain uses TRBV12-5 and TRBJ1-5; TRBD1 is a possible D gene (5 bases). This CDR3 has 13 residues. Trimming took 6 bases from V and 2 from J, leaving 8 bases between them. CDR1 is LGHNT and CDR2 is FRNRAP in the germline V gene. As DNA, the CDR3 is TGTGCTAGTGGGATAGGGGGCAATCAGCCCCAGCATTTT. It specifies CASGIGGNQPQHF.

This chain joins TRBV7-8 and TRBJ2-3; possibly TRBD2 for D (5 bases). Deletions cut 3 bases from V and 5 bases from J, with 21 bases between. The CDR3 consists of 17 residues. Germline assignment: CDR1 SGHVS and CDR2 FQNEAQ. CDR3 in DNA: TGTGCCAGCAGCTTTAAGGTGTCGGGGTCCCGTGAAGATACGCAGTATTTT. This translates into CASSFKVSGSREDTQYF.

This sequence joins TRBV5-4 and TRBJ2-5; D perhaps matches TRBD1 (6 bases). Germline values: CDR1 SGHNT, CDR2 YYREEE (reference sequence). V was trimmed by 9 bases and J by 3 bases, leaving 15 bases between them. This CDR3 contains 13 residues. For the CDR3, the DNA is TGTGCCATCCGAGAGACAGGTGAAGAGACCCAGTACTTC. Translating it yields CAIRETGEETQYF.

The chain recombines TRBV24-1 with TRBJ2-7; 9 nucleotides align to TRBD2. The CDR3 spans 13 residues. J was trimmed by 4 bases and V by 10 bases; bases with no gene match: 7. CDR1 is KGHDR, CDR2 SFDVKD, per germline. The CDR3 DNA reads as TGTGCCACTTCACGCGGGGGGGCTTACGAGCAGTACTTC. As protein: CATSRGGAYEQYF.

The gene calls are TRBV18 and TRBJ2-3, with TRBD1 as a possible D gene (6 bases). Germline assignment: CDR1 KGHSH and CDR2 LQKENI. The CDR3 sequence is 14 residues long. Deletions cut 2 bases from V and 6 bases from J, with 12 bases between. For the CDR3, the DNA is TGTGCCAGCTCACCATTTAAGCAGGGGGATACGCAGTATTTT. Encoded protein: CASSPFKQGDTQYF.

The chain employs TRBV19 and TRBJ1-2; TRBD1 aligns across 8 bases. The CDR3 covers 14 residues. The germline V gene has CDR1 LNHDA and CDR2 SQIVND (reference sequence). Trimming cost V 4 bases and J 4 bases; bases outside gene matches: 5. CDR3 sequence reads: CASSTGTGRYGYTF. The CDR3 bases are TGTGCCAGTAGTACCGGGACAGGCCGCTATGGCTACACCTTC.

This clone came up once. The chain recombines TRBV7-9 with TRBJ2-3; 8 positions match TRBD1. In germline, CDR1 is SEHNR, CDR2 FQNEAQ (reference sequence). V was clipped by 1 base and J by 2 bases; unmatched bases: 5. This CDR3 has 16 residues. CDR3 residues: CASSLGAQGVTDTQYF. CDR3 nucleotide sequence: TGTGCCAGCAGCTTAGGTGCACAGGGGGTCACAGATACGCAGTATTTT.

This chain links TRBV15 with TRBJ2-1; possibly TRBD2 for D (5 bases). This CDR3 comprises 12 residues. Trimming pared 1 base from V and 9 bases from J, leaving 7 bases between. Germline CDR1 reads LNHNV; CDR2 reads YYDKDF (reference sequence). CDR3: CATSRAAGEQFF. For the CDR3, the DNA is TGTGCCACCAGCAGAGCCGCGGGTGAGCAGTTCTTC.

The count of this clone is one. The chain couples TRBV6-4 to TRBJ2-3; possible D gene TRBD1, 5 bases. Germline CDR1 and CDR2: MRHNA and SNTAGT. The CDR3 spans 13 residues. Trimming took off 8 bases at V and 5 bases at J, with 14 bases between the two ends. In DNA form, the CDR3 reads TGTGCCAGCGGGAAGGGGTACAAAGATACGCAGTATTTT. Its translation: CASGKGYKDTQYF.

V gene TRBV6-5 combines with J gene TRBJ1-2, with D possibly matching TRBD1 (6 bases). Germline values: CDR1 MNHEY, CDR2 SVGAGI. V lost 6 bases and J 7 bases, leaving 15 bases between the germline ends. The CDR3 extends over 13 amino acids. The CDR3 DNA reads TGTGCCAGCAGCAAAACAGGGTCTGGTGGCTACACCTTC. The encoded protein is CASSKTGSGGYTF.

V is TRBV21-1 and J is TRBJ2-7; the tabulated D call, TRBD1, remains unverified against the DNA. TRBV21-1 represents a pseudogene. The CDR3 totals 18 residues. The CDR3 reads CASSKDFPGQGFRGEQYF. DNA of the CDR3: TGTGCCAGCAGCAAAGATTTTCCGGGACAGGGGTTTCGAGGCGAGCAGTACTTC.

The chain recombines TRBV28 with TRBJ2-6; D perhaps matches TRBD1 (7 bases). Germline CDR1 MDHEN, CDR2 SYDVKM. This CDR3 has 15 amino acids. V was pared by 6 bases and J by 2 bases, with 11 bases between. CDR3 in amino acids: CASSPRGAGANVLTF. DNA of the CDR3: TGTGCCAGCAGCCCCAGGGGGGCTGGGGCCAACGTCCTGACTTTC.

The chain employs TRBV5-8 and TRBJ2-1, with 10 bases aligning to TRBD2. Germline CDR1 is SGHTS and CDR2 is YDEGEE. The CDR3 loop spans 14 amino acids. Trimming cost V 5 bases and J 8 bases; bases outside gene matches: 7. The CDR3 DNA reads TGTGCCAGCAGTCTCTTAGCGGGGGGCTATGAGCAGTTCTTC. Translated: CASSLLAGGYEQFF.

This chain uses TRBV11-2 with TRBJ1-5, with 10 nucleotides matching TRBD1. Germline assignment: CDR1 SGHAT and CDR2 FQNNGV. This CDR3 region has 14 residues. V was pared by 5 bases and J by 7 bases, with 5 bases of the junction left unmatched. CDR3: CASSRQGAGQPQHF. In nucleotides, the CDR3 is TGTGCCAGCAGCCGACAGGGGGCAGGGCAGCCCCAGCATTTT.

Only a few counts were recorded for this clone. This chain connects TRBV5-1 to TRBJ2-3; 8 nucleotides align to TRBD2. V lost 2 bases and J lost 0; bases outside the gene matches: 2. CDR3 length equals 15 residues. Germline V gene data show CDR1 as SGHRS and CDR2 as YFSETQ. In DNA, the CDR3 is TGCGCCAGCAGCTTCGGGGGGGCCAGCACAGATACGCAGTATTTT. Translating gives CASSFGGASTDTQYF.